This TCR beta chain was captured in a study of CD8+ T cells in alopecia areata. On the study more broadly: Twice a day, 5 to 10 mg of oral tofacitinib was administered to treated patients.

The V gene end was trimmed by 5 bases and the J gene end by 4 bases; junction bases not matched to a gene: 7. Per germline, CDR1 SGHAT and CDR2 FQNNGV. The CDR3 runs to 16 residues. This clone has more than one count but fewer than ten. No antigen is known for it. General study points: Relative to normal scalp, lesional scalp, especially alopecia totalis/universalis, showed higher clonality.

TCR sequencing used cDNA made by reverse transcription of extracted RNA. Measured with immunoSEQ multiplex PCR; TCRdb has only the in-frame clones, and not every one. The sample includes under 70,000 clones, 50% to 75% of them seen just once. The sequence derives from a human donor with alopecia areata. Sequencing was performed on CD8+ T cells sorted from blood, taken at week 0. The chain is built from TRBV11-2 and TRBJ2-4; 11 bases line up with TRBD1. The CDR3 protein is CASSRGTGGIKNIQYF. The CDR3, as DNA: TGTGCCAGCAGCCGCGGGACAGGGGGAATAAAAAACATTCAGTACTTC.